The 9 T cell receptor beta chains in this list originate from one sample, sequenced in a study of blood T cell repertoires in COVID-19. TCRdb's table, derived via immunoSEQ multiplex PCR, lists solely in-frame clones and lacks some. The repertoire holds 300,000 to 400,000 clones, roughly 90% seen once, with 5.2% in the top ten. The sample was PBMCs or T cells enriched from blood (not recorded which). All receptors derive from a man in his sixties who had recovered from COVID-19.

The chain links TRBV27 to TRBJ1-3, with no clear D. V gave up 3 bases and J gave up 3 bases, with 12 bases separating them. Germline CDR1 MNHEY, CDR2 SMNVEV (reference sequence). This CDR3 region has 15 residues. CDR3 residues: CASSLSGLRGNTIYF. CDR3 nucleotides: TGTGCCAGCAGTTTGTCCGGGTTGCGTGGAAACACCATATATTTT.

The chain joins TRBV5-1 to TRBJ2-1, with 9 nucleotides matching TRBD1. V was pared by 0 bases and J by 3 bases, with 4 bases of the junction left unmatched. CDR1 and CDR2 from the germline V gene are SGHRS and YFSETQ. This CDR3 has 16 residues. The CDR3, as DNA: TGCGCCAGCAGCTTGGAGGTGGGACAGGGCTACAATGAGCAGTTCTTC. This sequence encodes CASSLEVGQGYNEQFF.

The chain uses TRBV5-1 and TRBJ1-4, with TRBD1 identical over 7 bases. CDR1 and CDR2 (germline): SGHRS, YFSETQ. The J segment lost 4 bases and the V segment lost 2 bases, leaving 5 bases of the junction unmatched. The CDR3 totals 15 residues. The CDR3 DNA sequence: TGCGCCAGCAGCTTAGGGACAGACATTAATGAAAAACTGTTTTTT. Protein: CASSLGTDINEKLFF.

This sequence joins TRBV6-5 and TRBJ2-5; D possibly corresponds to TRBD1 (6 bases). Between the trimmed V and J ends, which lost 6 bases and 0 bases, there was a span of 14 bases. Looked up from germline, CDR1 is MNHEY and CDR2 is SVGAGI. The CDR3 spans 15 residues. The CDR3 spells CASSRDTIYQETQYF. CDR3 sequence (DNA): TGTGCCAGCAGCCGGGACACCATATACCAAGAGACCCAGTACTTC.

CDR3 loop: CASSVVVGVDTGELFF. CDR3 DNA: TGTGCCAGCAGCGTAGTGGTGGGAGTTGACACCGGGGAGCTGTTTTTT. The chain has TRBV9 and TRBJ2-2; D is perhaps TRBD2 (5 bases). The CDR3 is 16 residues long. The V end lost 0 bases, the J end lost 3 bases, and 12 bases lay between the germline ends. In germline, CDR1 is SGDLS, CDR2 YYNGEE.

A few counts support this clone. V usage is TRBV21-1 and J usage is TRBJ2-5; the D call of TRBD2 is as the table states it, not checked on the DNA. TRBV21-1 is recorded as a pseudogene. The CDR3 covers 18 residues. Here the CDR3 reads CASGHPPKRTSGSETQYF. CDR3 nucleotide sequence: TGTGCCAGCGGTCATCCACCGAAGCGCACTAGCGGGAGTGAGACCCAGTACTTC.

The CDR3 region has the DNA TGTGCCAGCAGTCTCTACCAGCCCCAGCATTTT. Protein sequence: CASSLYQPQHF. The J gene is TRBJ1-5, the V gene TRBV2, with D unclear. This CDR3 spans 11 amino acids. V was trimmed by 5 bases and J by 7 bases, leaving 6 bases between them. The germline V gene encodes CDR1 SNHLY and CDR2 FYNNEI.

The chain joins TRBV14 to TRBJ2-7, with a weak D call TRBD1 (5 bases). This CDR3 spans 15 amino acids. Trimming shortened V by 0 bases and J by 0 bases, and 9 bases separated the two germline ends. From germline, CDR1 is SGHDN and CDR2 FVKESK. CDR3 loop: CASSQEGLGSYEQYF. For the CDR3, the DNA is TGTGCCAGCAGCCAAGAGGGGCTAGGCTCCTACGAGCAGTACTTC.

This clone was detected once. In DNA, the CDR3 is TGTGCCAGCACCTCGGGGACTCCCAATGAGCAGTTCTTC. Amino acids: CASTSGTPNEQFF. The chain combines TRBV28 with TRBJ2-1, with D maybe TRBD2 (6 bases). The CDR3 has 13 amino acids. V was pared by 7 bases and J by 6 bases, with 13 bases between. In germline, CDR1 is MDHEN, CDR2 SYDVKM.